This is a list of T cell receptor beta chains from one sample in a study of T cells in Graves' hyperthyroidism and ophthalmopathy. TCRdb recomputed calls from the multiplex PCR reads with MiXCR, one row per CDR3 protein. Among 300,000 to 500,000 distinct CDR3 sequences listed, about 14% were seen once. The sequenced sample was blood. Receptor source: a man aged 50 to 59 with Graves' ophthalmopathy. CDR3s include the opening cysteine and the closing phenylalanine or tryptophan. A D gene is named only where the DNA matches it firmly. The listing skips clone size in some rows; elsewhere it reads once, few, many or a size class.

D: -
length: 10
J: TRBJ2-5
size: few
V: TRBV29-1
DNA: TGCAGCGGAGGGACGGAGACCCAGTACTTC
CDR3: CSGGTETQYF

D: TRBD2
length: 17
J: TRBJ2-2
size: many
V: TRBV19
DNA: TGTGCCAGTAGTACCCTCGGGACTAGCGCTCACACCGGGGAGCTGTTTTTT
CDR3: CASSTLGTSAHTGELFF

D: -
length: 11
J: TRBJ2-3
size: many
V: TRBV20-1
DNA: TGCGGGATAGGGACTGGAGATACGCAGTATTTT
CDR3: CGIGTGDTQYF

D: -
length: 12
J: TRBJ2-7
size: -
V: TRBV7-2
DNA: TGTGCCAGCGGACACCCGACATACGAGCAGTACTTC
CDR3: CASGHPTYEQYF

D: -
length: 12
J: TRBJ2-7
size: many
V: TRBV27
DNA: TGTGCCAGCATCCCCCTCGCGCCCGAGCAGTACTTC
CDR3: CASIPLAPEQYF

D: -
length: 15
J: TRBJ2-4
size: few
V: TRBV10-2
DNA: TGCGCCAGCAGCCCCACTGCCCGGGCCGCAAACATTCAGTACTTC
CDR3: CASSPTARAANIQYF

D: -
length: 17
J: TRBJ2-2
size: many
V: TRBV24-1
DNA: TGTGCCACCAGTGACCCTCGCAGGGGCACTGACACCGGGGAGCTGTTTTTT
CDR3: CATSDPRRGTDTGELFF

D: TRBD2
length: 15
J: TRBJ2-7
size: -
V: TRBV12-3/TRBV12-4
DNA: TGTGCCAGCAGTTTAGTTGCGGGAGCTAGGTACGAGCAGTACTTC
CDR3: CASSLVAGARYEQYF

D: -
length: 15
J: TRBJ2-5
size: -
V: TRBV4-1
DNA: TGCGCCAGCAGCCAAGTTCAGACCTCCCAAGAGGCCCAGTACTTC
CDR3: CASSQVQTSQEAQYF

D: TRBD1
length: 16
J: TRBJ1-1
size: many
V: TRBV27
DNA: TGTGCCAGCAGTCTAGACAGGGCCCCTATGAACACTGAAGCTTTCTTT
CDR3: CASSLDRAPMNTEAFF

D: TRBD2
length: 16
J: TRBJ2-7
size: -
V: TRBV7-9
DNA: TGTGCCAGCAGCTGGCCGACTAGCGGGACCTCCTACGAGCAGTACTTC
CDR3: CASSWPTSGTSYEQYF

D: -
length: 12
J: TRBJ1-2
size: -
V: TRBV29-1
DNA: TGCAGCGTAAGGTTTGGTGAAACCGGCTACACCTTC
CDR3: CSVRFGETGYTF

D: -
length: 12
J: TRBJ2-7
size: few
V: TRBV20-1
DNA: TGCAGTGCTAGAGATTACAGGTCCGAGCAGTACTTC
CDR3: CSARDYRSEQYF

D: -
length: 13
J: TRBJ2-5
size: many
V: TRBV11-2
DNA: TGTGCCAGCAGCTTAGCGGAGCAAGAGACCCAGTACTTC
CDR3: CASSLAEQETQYF

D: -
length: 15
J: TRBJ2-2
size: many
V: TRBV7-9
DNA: TGTGCCAGCAGGACTGGCGAAGCGAACACCGGGGAGCTGTTTTTT
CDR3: CASRTGEANTGELFF

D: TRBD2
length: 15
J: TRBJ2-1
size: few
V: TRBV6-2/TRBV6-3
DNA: TGTGCCAGCAAAAGGGAGGGACTAGCCTACAATGAGCAGTTCTTC
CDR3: CASKREGLAYNEQFF

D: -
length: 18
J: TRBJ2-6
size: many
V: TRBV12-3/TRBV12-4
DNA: TGTGCCAGCAGTTCGTGGGCGGACAGTGCCTCTGGGGCCAACGTCCTGACTTTC
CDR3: CASSSWADSASGANVLTF

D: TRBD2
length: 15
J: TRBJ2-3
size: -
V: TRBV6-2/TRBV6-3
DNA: TGTGCCAGCAGTTACGCGGGAGCGGGCCCAGATACGCAGTATTTT
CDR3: CASSYAGAGPDTQYF

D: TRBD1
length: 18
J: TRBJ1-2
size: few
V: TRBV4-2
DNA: TGTGCCAGCAGCCAAGATAAGGGGCAGGGGGCACAAACCTATGGCTACACCTTC
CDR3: CASSQDKGQGAQTYGYTF

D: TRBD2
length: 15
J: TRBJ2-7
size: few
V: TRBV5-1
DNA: TGCGCCAGCAGTTTGGAGACTAGCGGGAAATACGAGCAGTACTTC
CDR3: CASSLETSGKYEQYF

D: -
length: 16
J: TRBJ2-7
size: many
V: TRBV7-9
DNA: TGTGCCAGCAGCTGGAGAACCGGGACGGACCCCTACGAGCAGTACTTC
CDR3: CASSWRTGTDPYEQYF

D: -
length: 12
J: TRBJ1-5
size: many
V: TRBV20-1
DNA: TGCAGTGCCACCCGCGTGGATCAGCCCCAGCATTTT
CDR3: CSATRVDQPQHF

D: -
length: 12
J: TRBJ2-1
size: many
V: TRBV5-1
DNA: TGTGCCAGCAGCTTAGCGCGGAATGAGCAGTTCTTC
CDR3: CASSLARNEQFF

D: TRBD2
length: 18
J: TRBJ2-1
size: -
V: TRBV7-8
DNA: TGTGCCAGCACCCTCACTCAAACTCTTAGCGGGCACAACAATGAGCAGTTCTTC
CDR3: CASTLTQTLSGHNNEQFF

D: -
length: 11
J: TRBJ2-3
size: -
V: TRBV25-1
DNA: TGTGCCAGCAGTGAAGGGCATACGCAGTATTTT
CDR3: CASSEGHTQYF

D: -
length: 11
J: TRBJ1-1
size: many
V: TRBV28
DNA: TGTGCCAGCAGTTTACGGACTGAAGCTTTCTTT
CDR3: CASSLRTEAFF